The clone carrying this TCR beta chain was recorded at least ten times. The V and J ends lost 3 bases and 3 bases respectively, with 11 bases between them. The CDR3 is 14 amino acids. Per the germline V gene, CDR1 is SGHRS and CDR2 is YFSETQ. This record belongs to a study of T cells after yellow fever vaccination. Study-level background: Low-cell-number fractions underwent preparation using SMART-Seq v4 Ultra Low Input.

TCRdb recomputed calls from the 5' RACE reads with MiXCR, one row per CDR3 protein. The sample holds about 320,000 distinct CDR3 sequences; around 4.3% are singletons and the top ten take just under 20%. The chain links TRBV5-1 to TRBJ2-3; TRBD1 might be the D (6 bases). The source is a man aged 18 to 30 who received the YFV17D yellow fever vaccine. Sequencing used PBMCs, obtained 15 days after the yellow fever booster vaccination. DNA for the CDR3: TGCGCCAGCAGCTCGAGGACAGAAACAGATACGCAGTATTTT. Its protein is CASSSRTETDTQYF.